Included here is one T cell receptor beta chain sequence, with context. Its target is unknown. The sample comes from a study of brain T cells in children with intractable seizures. Time point given: blood from clinic visit 5 months post-surgery; TSC patient then seizure free. Surgery cases with the highest brain T cell transcript signatures were chosen for sequencing. At least one anti-epileptic drug was given before surgery. V was cut by 1 base and J by 7 bases, with 19 bases left in between. The V gene's germline CDR1 is MNHNS and CDR2 SASEGT. This CDR3 spans 17 amino acids. Some clones are missing from TCRdb's copy, which holds only in-frame ones; the method was immunoSEQ multiplex PCR. The table includes about 320,000 clones, about 94% detected once. General observations from the study: Patients' HCMV serostatus was unknown; virus specificity rests on CDR3 similarity alone. Pre-surgery blood may have been undersampled, hiding some clones.

This sequence joins TRBV6-1 and TRBJ2-2; D is unresolved. The receptor comes from a boy in the first two years of life with tuberous sclerosis and intractable seizures. Material: peripheral blood, obtained 4 to 5 months after surgery. The CDR3 sequence: CASSEGVVKTRGGELFF. CDR3 DNA sequence: TGTGCCAGCAGTGAAGGCGTCGTTAAGACACGCGGCGGGGAGCTGTTTTTT.